This passage covers 21 T cell receptor beta chains from one sample sequenced in a study of blood T cells in healthy people across ages. Sample-barcoded 5' priming and a J-beta primer mix drove a second PCR of 7 to 11 cycles. TCRdb re-derived calls from the 5' RACE reads in MiXCR, one entry per CDR3 protein. The sample lists 1.2 million to 1.5 million distinct CDR3 sequences, roughly 59% occurring once. Sequenced material: blood. All receptors come from a young man in good health.

This clonotype was picked up a small number of times. The chain is built from TRBV29-1 and TRBJ1-4; unclear D gene. V lost 0 bases to trimming and J lost 11 bases, with 16 bases between them. The CDR3 runs to 14 residues. Germline V lookup: CDR1 SQVTM, CDR2 ANQGSEA. The CDR3: CSVEDKGLPIKLFF. The CDR3 DNA is TGCAGCGTTGAAGATAAGGGCCTTCCTATTAAACTGTTTTTT.

The chain couples TRBV7-2 to TRBJ2-1; 8 bases align to TRBD1. V was clipped by 6 bases and J by 5 bases; unmatched bases: 6. The CDR3 has 14 amino acids. The germline gives CDR1 SGHTA, CDR2 FQGNSA. CDR3 sequence: CASSYQGAHNEQFF. Written as DNA, the CDR3 is TGTGCCAGCAGTTATCAGGGGGCCCACAATGAGCAGTTCTTC.

This rearrangement joins TRBV6-2 or TRBV6-3 to TRBJ2-7; D gene ambiguous. The J call may be mistaken, given a closer DNA end match to TRBJ2-5. Germline CDR1 reads MNHEY; CDR2 reads SVGEGT. The CDR3 length is 11 residues. CDR3 in amino acids: CASSILRTQYF. The CDR3 coding sequence is TGTGCCAGCTCTATTCTTCGGACCCAGTACTTC.

This clonotype has more than one count but fewer than ten. This sequence joins TRBV29-1 and TRBJ2-5; D possibly corresponds to TRBD2 (5 bases). The closer fit of TRBJ2-7 to the DNA end suggests the J call may be wrong. The CDR3 is 12 amino acids. Germline CDR1 reads SQVTM; CDR2 reads ANQGSEA. The CDR3 spells CSASGLRAEQYF. As DNA, the CDR3 is TGCAGCGCTTCGGGCCTGAGGGCCGAGCAGTACTTC.

The chain is built from TRBV29-1 and TRBJ2-5; D might be TRBD2 (5 bases). Trimming left V 7 bases short and J 6 bases short, with 18 bases between. Per germline, CDR1 SQVTM and CDR2 ANQGSEA. The CDR3 covers 13 residues. In DNA form, the CDR3 reads TGCAGCGCTTATGCACTAGATTTGAAGACCCAGTACTTC. Translating gives CSAYALDLKTQYF.

This chain uses TRBV5-1 with TRBJ2-1; D unresolved. Germline V gene sequence: CDR1 SGHRS, CDR2 YFSETQ. The CDR3 has 13 amino acids. Trimming left V 1 base short and J 9 bases short, with 11 bases between. The CDR3 region has the DNA TGCGCCAGCAGCTTGCGGACGATTGGTGAGCAGTTCTTC. As protein: CASSLRTIGEQFF.

In this sample, this clonotype turned up a few times. V and J are TRBV6-2 or TRBV6-3 and TRBJ1-4; D may be TRBD1 (5 bases). The germline V gene has CDR1 MNHEY and CDR2 SVGEGT. Deletions cut 2 bases from V and 0 bases from J, with 7 bases between. The CDR3 totals 15 residues. CDR3 coding DNA: TGTGCCAGCAGTTACGGGGCAGCAACTAATGAAAAACTGTTTTTT. Residues: CASSYGAATNEKLFF.

This clonotype was found a few times. V gene TRBV7-9 combines with J gene TRBJ2-5; D is undetermined. The CDR3 loop spans 12 amino acids. V was shortened by 11 bases and J by 7 bases, with 17 bases between the two germline ends. Per the germline V gene, CDR1 is SEHNR and CDR2 is FQNEAQ (reference sequence). The DNA of the CDR3 is TGTGCCTCTACAAAGGGATCGGGGACCCAGTACTTC. Translation gives CASTKGSGTQYF.

There are a few counts of this clonotype. The rearrangement joins TRBV3-1 to TRBJ2-7; TRBD1 might be the D (6 bases). This CDR3 has 16 residues. Trimming shortened V by 5 bases and J by 3 bases, and 20 bases separated the two germline ends. Per the germline V gene, CDR1 is LGHDT and CDR2 is YNNKEL (reference sequence). In nucleotides, the CDR3 is TGTGCCAGCAGCACAGGGCCGGGGCTCGATAGCTACGAGCAGTACTTC. Amino acids: CASSTGPGLDSYEQYF.

This clonotype was recorded a few times. V is TRBV29-1 and J is TRBJ2-1; D unclear. This CDR3 has 13 residues. V dropped 2 bases and J dropped 4 bases, with 9 bases sitting between them. Germline V CDR1 and CDR2: SQVTM, ANQGSEA. CDR3 amino acids: CSVESDGYNEQFF. CDR3 DNA: TGCAGCGTTGAAAGTGACGGGTACAATGAGCAGTTCTTC.

The chain couples TRBV11-3 to TRBJ2-5; tentative D call: TRBD2 (6 bases). Germline lookup yields CDR1 SGHNT and CDR2 YENEEA. V was pared by 5 bases and J by 0 bases, with 31 bases between. The CDR3 totals 21 residues. The CDR3 sequence: CASSHDNHSGVSVGYQETQYF. CDR3 coding DNA: TGTGCCAGCAGCCACGATAACCATAGCGGCGTATCGGTTGGGTACCAAGAGACCCAGTACTTC.

This clonotype was seen many times. The chain links TRBV4-1 to TRBJ2-7; tentatively, D is TRBD2 (5 bases). Germline-derived CDR1 and CDR2 are MGHRA and YSYEKL. This CDR3 has 13 amino acids. V lost 4 bases to trimming and J lost 2 bases, with 9 bases between them. In DNA, the CDR3 is TGCGCCAGCAGCCTTAGAGCGGCCTACGAGCAGTACTTC. This translates into CASSLRAAYEQYF.

The V call is TRBV4-2, the J call TRBJ1-4, with 9 bases aligning to TRBD1. There are 15 residues in the CDR3. Germline assignment: CDR1 LGHNA and CDR2 YNFKEQ. V lost 3 bases and J lost 5; bases outside the gene matches: 4. In DNA, the CDR3 is TGTGCCAGCAGCCACGTAGACAGGGGGAATGAAAAACTGTTTTTT. Translating it yields CASSHVDRGNEKLFF.

There are a few counts of this clonotype. This sequence joins TRBV20-1 and TRBJ1-5; TRBD1 agrees at 10 bases. The CDR3 contains 16 residues. Germline V gene data show CDR1 as DFQATT and CDR2 as SNEGSKA (reference sequence). V lost 0 bases and J lost 3; bases outside the gene matches: 5. The CDR3 nucleotides read TGCAGTGCTAGAGAGAAGGGACAGGGGAACAATCAGCCCCAGCATTTT. Protein product: CSAREKGQGNNQPQHF.

A single count supports this clonotype. The chain has TRBV7-9 and TRBJ2-3; D is unclear. V lost 5 bases, J lost 3 bases, and 9 bases lay in between. The CDR3 contains 13 residues. Germline V gene data show CDR1 as SEHNR and CDR2 as FQNEAQ (reference sequence). The CDR3 nucleotides are TGTGCCAGCAGCACGCTGGCTACAGATACGCAGTATTTT. Translating it yields CASSTLATDTQYF.

This chain uses TRBV7-2 with TRBJ2-7, with D perhaps TRBD1 (6 bases). Germline-derived CDR1 and CDR2 are SGHTA and FQGNSA. V gave up 4 bases and J gave up 7 bases, with 20 bases separating them. This CDR3 is 15 amino acids long. The CDR3 here is CASSSRDMKRVEQYF. CDR3 nucleotide sequence: TGTGCCAGCAGCTCCCGGGACATGAAGCGAGTAGAGCAGTACTTC.

The rearrangement joins TRBV20-1 to TRBJ2-7; the match to TRBD2 covers 9 bases. The CDR3 runs 16 residues. Germline V lookup: CDR1 DFQATT, CDR2 SNEGSKA (reference sequence). Losses at the gene ends were 3 bases for V and 2 bases for J; bases not matched to a gene: 11. The DNA of the CDR3 is TGCAGTGCTAGCCGGCGGGGGGGCCTACCACCCTACGAGCAGTACTTC. Translated, it gives CSASRRGGLPPYEQYF.

V and J are TRBV12-3 or TRBV12-4 and TRBJ2-4; 9 bases are a match to TRBD1. TRBJ2-7 matches the DNA end more closely, so the J call is doubtful. This CDR3 spans 16 amino acids. In DNA form, the CDR3 reads TGTGCCAGCAGTCCTGCCGGGACAGGGTCTACCTACGAGCAGTACTTC. Translation gives CASSPAGTGSTYEQYF.

V gene TRBV12-3 or TRBV12-4 combines with J gene TRBJ2-5; 7 nucleotides agree with TRBD2. The CDR3 is 14 amino acids. Trimming took 3 bases from V and 3 from J; bases not matched to a gene: 4. The CDR3 loop reads CASSLAGDEETQYF. As DNA, the CDR3 is TGTGCCAGCAGTTTGGCGGGGGACGAAGAGACCCAGTACTTC.

The chain employs TRBV20-1 and TRBJ2-7, with unresolved D. The CDR3 has 14 residues. V lost 0 bases and J 6 bases, leaving 15 bases between the germline ends. Germline V lookup: CDR1 DFQATT, CDR2 SNEGSKA (reference sequence). The CDR3 DNA is TGCAGTGCTAGAGAATCCTTTGGTTCTGGCGAGCAGTACTTC. Translation: CSARESFGSGEQYF.

This clonotype has more than one count but fewer than ten. V is TRBV20-1 and J is TRBJ2-7, with no clear D. The better agreement between TRBJ2-5 and the DNA end casts doubt on the J call. This CDR3 region has 15 residues. Germline V CDR1 and CDR2: DFQATT, SNEGSKA (reference sequence). DNA for the CDR3: TGCAGTGCTAGAGATCTCCTAGAGGAAAGGGAGACCCAGTACTTC. Its protein product is CSARDLLEERETQYF.